The 26 T cell receptor beta chains below were found in one sample sequenced in a study of Graves' ophthalmopathy and Graves' hyperthyroidism. Investigators amplified TCR beta CDR3 regions from RNA transcripts. HTBI-primed RT-PCR formed the first round, and a multiplex PCR formed the second. TCRdb passed the multiplex PCR reads through MiXCR, listing each CDR3 protein once. The sample consists of about 550,000 distinct CDR3 sequences, under 45% of them appearing once. Input material: peripheral blood or thyroid tissue (not recorded which). The receptors come from an adult man with Graves' hyperthyroidism.

The chain is built from TRBV2 and TRBJ1-1; D is perhaps TRBD1 (6 bases). Germline V gives CDR1 SNHLY, CDR2 FYNNEI. This CDR3 spans 13 amino acids. The V end was cut by 4 bases, the J end by 4 bases, with 10 bases between. CDR3 sequence: CASSGGPITEAFF. The CDR3 bases are TGTGCCAGCAGTGGGGGGCCGATCACTGAAGCTTTCTTT.

V and J are TRBV7-9 and TRBJ2-7; 11 nucleotides align to TRBD2. The end of the DNA fits TRBJ2-1 better, so the J call may be wrong. The CDR3 covers 15 residues. Looked up from germline, CDR1 is SEHNR and CDR2 is FQNEAQ (reference sequence). CDR3 sequence (DNA): TGTGCCAGCAGCTTACTAGCGGGAGGAGGGAATGAGCAGTTCTTC. Amino acid sequence: CASSLLAGGGNEQFF.

This clonotype was detected a few times. This chain uses TRBV24-1 with TRBJ1-1; D not resolved. CDR3 length: 15 amino acids. V gave up 5 bases and J gave up 0 bases, with 12 bases separating them. Germline values: CDR1 KGHDR, CDR2 SFDVKD. The DNA for the CDR3 is TGTGCCACCAGTGTCCTCAGATGTATGAACACTGAAGCTTTCTTT. It yields the protein CATSVLRCMNTEAFF.

With respect to this clonotype: Being one base from a much bigger clone, this may be a read error. The rearrangement links TRBV6-1 to TRBJ1-1; D not certain. The CDR3 has 14 amino acids. Per the germline V gene, CDR1 is MNHNS and CDR2 is SASEGT. This CDR3 is CTSSYSTVNTEAFF. DNA for the CDR3: TGTACCAGCAGTTACTCAACGGTGAACACTGAAGCTTTCTTT.

As for this clonotype: A read error is possible here, since a much larger clone lies one base away. The rearrangement uses TRBV2 and TRBJ1-3; no firm D call. This CDR3 contains 13 residues. Germline CDR1 is SNHLY and CDR2 is FYNNEI. CDR3 coding DNA: TGTGCCAGCAGGTTAACAAGTGGAGACACCATATATTTT. It codes for CASRLTSGDTIYF. Looking up the rest from reference TRBV2 and TRBJ1-3 gives the full variable domain: EPEVTQTPSHQVTQMGQEVILRCVPISNHLYFYWYRQILGQKVEFLVSFYNNEISEKSEIFDDQFSVERPDGSNFTLKIRSTKLEDSAMYFCASRLTSGDTIYFGEGSWLTVV.

The gene calls are TRBV27 and TRBJ2-2; D remains ambiguous. The germline V gene has CDR1 MNHEY and CDR2 SMNVEV (reference sequence). Deletions cut 3 bases from V and 1 base from J, with 6 bases between. There are 14 residues in the CDR3. CDR3 region: CASSFWGNTGELFF. CDR3 DNA: TGTGCCAGCAGTTTTTGGGGGAACACCGGGGAGCTGTTTTTT.

The chain employs TRBV30 and TRBJ2-7; 9 nucleotides line up with TRBD1. This CDR3 comprises 13 residues. Germline loops: CDR1 GTSNPN, CDR2 SVGIG (reference sequence). Trimming at V came to 4 bases and at J to 3 bases, leaving 4 bases not matched to a gene. CDR3 nucleotide sequence: TGTGCCTGGACCCCGGGACAGGGCTACGAGCAGTACTTC. Encoded protein: CAWTPGQGYEQYF.

This clonotype was counted once. This clone may be a read error of a much larger clone one base away. The chain recombines TRBV10-3 with TRBJ1-5, with D possibly being TRBD1 (5 bases). Germline V gene lookup returns CDR1 ENHRY and CDR2 SYGVKD. The CDR3 is 15 residues long. Trimming left V 1 base short and J 3 bases short, with 10 bases between. CDR3 in amino acids: CAISEFPRDNQPQHF. In DNA, the CDR3 is TGTGCCATCAGTGAGTTCCCCAGGGACAATCAGCCCCAGCATTTT.

Ten or more counts support this clonotype. CDR3 protein: CASSESTGLNYEQYF. DNA for the CDR3: TGCGCCAGCAGTGAGTCAACAGGGCTTAACTACGAGCAGTACTTC. The chain carries TRBV10-1 and TRBJ2-7, with D tentatively TRBD1 (6 bases). Germline V lookup: CDR1 WNHNN, CDR2 SYGVQD (reference sequence). The CDR3 extends over 15 amino acids. V was pared by 0 bases and J by 3 bases, with 12 bases between.

A word on this clonotype: Possible read error: a much larger clone is one base away. Here the CDR3 omits its conserved ending phenylalanine or tryptophan, so a read error is the likely source. The rearrangement links TRBV4-1 to TRBJ2-7; 7 bases match TRBD1. The CDR3 spans 14 residues. J was trimmed by 2 bases and V by 6 bases; bases with no gene match: 7. Germline loops: CDR1 MGHRA, CDR2 YSYEKL. CDR3 nucleotides: TGCGCCAGCAGACATAATCAGGGGGCCTACGAGCAGTACCTC. Its protein is CASRHNQGAYEQYL.

This clonotype was counted many times. This chain connects TRBV7-8 to TRBJ1-1; D is undetermined. The length of the CDR3 is 13 residues. Germline values: CDR1 SGHVS, CDR2 FQNEAQ. Trimming took off 3 bases at V and 11 bases at J, with 16 bases between the two ends. This CDR3 reads CASSFESGSEAFF. CDR3 coding DNA: TGTGCCAGCAGCTTTGAATCGGGGTCGGAGGCTTTCTTT.

The chain recombines TRBV2 with TRBJ2-1, with 10 bases that match TRBD2. The ends lost 0 bases at V and 4 bases at J; junction bases unmatched: 3. The CDR3 totals 16 residues. In germline, CDR1 is SNHLY, CDR2 FYNNEI. CDR3 amino acids: CASSEASGGLYNEQFF. For the CDR3, the DNA is TGTGCCAGCAGTGAAGCTAGCGGGGGGCTATACAATGAGCAGTTCTTC.

V and J are TRBV12-3 or TRBV12-4 and TRBJ2-3, with 7 bases that match TRBD1. V shed 6 bases and J 0 bases; nucleotides not matched to a gene: 6. The CDR3 length is 15 residues. The CDR3 sequence is CASSLGTVSTDTQYF. The CDR3 nucleotides read TGTGCCAGCAGCCTTGGGACAGTAAGCACAGATACGCAGTATTTT.

A note on this clonotype: One base away lies a much larger clone, so this may be a sequencing read error. The chain carries TRBV5-4 and TRBJ1-5; D remains ambiguous. Germline CDR1 SGHNT, CDR2 YYREEE (reference sequence). This CDR3 spans 12 amino acids. CDR3 sequence (DNA): TGTGCCAGCAGTGAGGTCGGTCAGCCCCCGCATTTT. Protein product: CASSEVGQPPHF.

The sample holds many counts of this clonotype. The chain joins TRBV6-5 to TRBJ1-6, with D unclear. Trimming cost V 7 bases and J 7 bases, with 11 bases left between them. In germline, CDR1 is MNHEY, CDR2 SVGAGI. CDR3 size: 13 residues. For the CDR3, the DNA is TGTGCCAGCAAGGCCAAACCAAATTCACCCCTCCACTTT. The encoded protein is CASKAKPNSPLHF.

The chain employs TRBV28 and TRBJ2-7; D uncertain. The CDR3 extends over 14 amino acids. The V and J ends lost 2 bases and 5 bases respectively, with 13 bases between them. CDR1 is MDHEN and CDR2 is SYDVKM in the germline V gene. In DNA form, the CDR3 reads TGTGCCAGCAGTTTACATGGTTCAGGAGACGAGCAGTACTTC. This translates into CASSLHGSGDEQYF.

The V call is TRBV2, the J call TRBJ1-1; D remains ambiguous. This CDR3 has 12 residues. Germline V lookup: CDR1 SNHLY, CDR2 FYNNEI. V was shortened by 2 bases and J by 6 bases, with 7 bases between the two germline ends. In nucleotides, the CDR3 is TGTGCCAGCAGTGAACAGGAGGCTGAAGCTTTCTTT. It yields the protein CASSEQEAEAFF.

This clonotype was detected ten times or more. The chain employs TRBV15 and TRBJ2-7; possibly TRBD1 or TRBD2 for D (7 bases each). V was clipped by 7 bases and J by 6 bases, with 13 bases between them. The V gene's germline CDR1 is LNHNV and CDR2 YYDKDF (reference sequence). The CDR3 sequence is 12 residues long. This chain's CDR3 is CATIAGGGEQYF. Here the CDR3 DNA reads TGTGCCACCATTGCAGGGGGGGGCGAGCAGTACTTC.

This clonotype was seen many times. The chain combines TRBV15 with TRBJ1-3, with a weak D call TRBD1 (6 bases). This CDR3 region has 17 residues. Between the trimmed V and J ends, which lost 3 bases and 0 bases, there was a span of 15 bases. Germline lookup yields CDR1 LNHNV and CDR2 YYDKDF (reference sequence). The CDR3 region has the DNA TGTGCCACCAGCAGTATCTCAGGGGCCCGCTCTGGAAACACCATATATTTT. This sequence encodes CATSSISGARSGNTIYF.

There are a few counts of this clonotype. The chain carries TRBV14 and TRBJ2-7; possible D gene TRBD1, 5 bases. The CDR3 extends over 12 amino acids. CDR1 SGHDN and CDR2 FVKESK come from the germline V gene. Trimming pared 4 bases from V and 10 bases from J, leaving 14 bases between. CDR3 sequence: CASSPRIGEQYF. Written as DNA, the CDR3 is TGTGCCAGCAGCCCAAGAATAGGGGAACAGTACTTC.

The chain uses TRBV2 and TRBJ2-6; tentatively, D is TRBD1 or TRBD2 (5 bases each). CDR3 length: 15 residues. Trimming shortened V by 3 bases and J by 2 bases, and 8 bases separated the two germline ends. Germline V gene sequence: CDR1 SNHLY, CDR2 FYNNEI. The CDR3: CASSDMGAGANVLTF. DNA for the CDR3: TGTGCCAGCAGTGATATGGGGGCTGGGGCCAACGTCCTGACTTTC. Full variable domain (remainder filled in from reference TRBV2 and TRBJ2-6): EPEVTQTPSHQVTQMGQEVILRCVPISNHLYFYWYRQILGQKVEFLVSFYNNEISEKSEIFDDQFSVERPDGSNFTLKIRSTKLEDSAMYFCASSDMGAGANVLTFGAGSRLTVL.

This clonotype was picked up many times. The J gene is TRBJ2-7, the V gene TRBV9, with D possibly TRBD1 on 7 matching bases. Deletions cut 0 bases from V and 4 bases from J, with 14 bases between. This CDR3 spans 15 amino acids. Per germline, CDR1 SGDLS and CDR2 YYNGEE. The CDR3 region has the DNA TGTGCCAGCAGCGTAGGCGGCCAGGGGGGTTACGAGCAGTACTTC. It specifies CASSVGGQGGYEQYF.

J is TRBJ1-2 and V is TRBV10-3; D gene uncertain. This CDR3 has 14 residues. The germline V gene has CDR1 ENHRY and CDR2 SYGVKD. V gave up 0 bases and J gave up 12 bases, with 17 bases separating them. The CDR3 bases are TGTGCCATCAGTGAGTCGATCCGAGTCACTGGAAACACCTTC. Its translation: CAISESIRVTGNTF.

Concerning this clonotype itself: It may be a read error: a sequence one base away is much more abundant. The rearrangement joins TRBV7-9 to TRBJ2-7; the D gene is possibly TRBD1 (6 bases). The CDR3 runs 14 residues. CDR1 and CDR2 from the germline V gene are SEHNR and FQNEAQ (reference sequence). The CDR3 is CASSLGWGPYEQCF. Written as DNA, the CDR3 is TGTGCCAGCAGCTTAGGATGGGGGCCCTACGAGCAGTGCTTC.

This clonotype was counted ten times or more. V gene TRBV6-5 combines with J gene TRBJ2-7; tentative D call: TRBD1 (6 bases). V lost 5 bases to trimming and J lost 2 bases, with 16 bases between them. CDR3 length equals 15 residues. Germline values: CDR1 MNHEY, CDR2 SVGAGI. CDR3 nucleotide sequence: TGTGCCAGCAGTGAAGTACAGGGTGTGGCCTACGAGCAGTACTTC. Its protein is CASSEVQGVAYEQYF.

Details on this clonotype: Because it lacks the conserved phenylalanine or tryptophan at the end, this CDR3 is likely a read error. This sequence joins TRBV29-1 and TRBJ1-4; TRBD1 matches 7 bases. The CDR3 length is 12 residues. CDR1 and CDR2 from the germline V gene are SQVTM and ANQGSEA. Losses at the gene ends were 4 bases for V and 5 bases for J; bases not matched to a gene: 1. As DNA, the CDR3 is TGCAGCGTTGGACAGGGCAATGAAAAACTGTTTCTT. It is translated as CSVGQGNEKLFL.